What follows are 28 T cell receptor beta chains derived from one specimen sequenced in a study of T cells in Graves' hyperthyroidism and ophthalmopathy. The CDR3 regions of TCR beta were amplified from RNA transcripts. Carried out on the TCR CDR3, a first-round RT-PCR used the HTBI primer set. TCRdb fed the multiplex PCR reads into MiXCR, producing one record per CDR3 protein. The table shows 270,000 or so distinct CDR3 sequences, with 20% to 25% occurring only once. The sample taken for sequencing was blood. The receptors derive from a man in his forties or fifties with Graves' hyperthyroidism that later progressed to Graves' ophthalmopathy.

This clonotype was observed many times. The chain joins TRBV30 to TRBJ2-2; D not resolved. This CDR3 is built from 13 residues. CDR1 is GTSNPN and CDR2 is SVGIG in the germline V gene (reference sequence). V gave up 0 bases and J gave up 5 bases, with 7 bases separating them. The CDR3 sequence: CAWSVRETGELFF. DNA for the CDR3: TGTGCCTGGAGTGTACGAGAAACCGGGGAGCTGTTTTTT. The variable domain in full, completed from reference TRBV30 and TRBJ2-2, reads SQTIHQWPATLVQPVGSPLSLECTVEGTSNPNLYWYRQAAGRGLQLLFYSVGIGQISSEVPQNLSASRPQDRQFILSSKKLLLSDSGFYLCAWSVRETGELFFGEGSRLTVL.

The chain is built from TRBV11-2 and TRBJ2-7; 15 positions agree with TRBD2. V lost 5 bases and J lost 5; bases outside the gene matches: 7. The CDR3 loop spans 16 amino acids. Germline assignment: CDR1 SGHAT and CDR2 FQNNGV. In nucleotides, the CDR3 is TGTGCCAGCAGCCCTGGACTAGCGGGAGGGACCCACGAGCAGTACTTC. It specifies CASSPGLAGGTHEQYF.

The table lists this clonotype with many counts. V gene TRBV6-5 combines with J gene TRBJ2-5; no firm D call. V was pared by 5 bases and J by 4 bases, with 14 bases between. Germline values: CDR1 MNHEY, CDR2 SVGAGI. The CDR3 spans 14 residues. The CDR3 nucleotides are TGTGCCAGCAGTCGTGGGGTGACGGGAGAGACCCAGTACTTC. Protein sequence: CASSRGVTGETQYF.

The genes are TRBV12-3 or TRBV12-4 and TRBJ2-7; TRBD1 agrees at 8 bases. Germline trimming cut 6 bases from V and 3 bases from J; bases unmatched to any gene: 10. The CDR3 runs to 15 residues. CDR3 nucleotides: TGTGCCAGCAGCACTCCCGGGACAGGTGGCTACGAGCAGTACTTC. It is translated as CASSTPGTGGYEQYF.

This clonotype was counted at least ten times. The chain employs TRBV29-1 and TRBJ2-2; tentative D call: TRBD1 (6 bases). The V and J ends lost 7 bases and 0 bases respectively, with 15 bases between them. Germline values: CDR1 SQVTM, CDR2 ANQGSEA. The CDR3 is 15 amino acids. CDR3 sequence: CSGQVGAPNTGELFF. The CDR3, as DNA: TGCAGCGGACAGGTGGGGGCGCCGAACACCGGGGAGCTGTTTTTT.

This clonotype was seen only a few times. The chain recombines TRBV6-1 with TRBJ2-2, with D hard to call. The ends were cut back, 5 bases at V and 0 bases at J, with 7 bases in the middle. CDR1 and CDR2 from the germline V gene are MNHNS and SASEGT. The CDR3 runs to 14 residues. The CDR3 protein is CASSKEPNTGELFF. The CDR3 DNA sequence: TGTGCCAGCAGTAAAGAACCGAACACCGGGGAGCTGTTTTTT.

This chain links TRBV6-5 with TRBJ1-2; D is unresolved. Per the germline V gene, CDR1 is MNHEY and CDR2 is SVGAGI. This CDR3 has 16 amino acids. V was trimmed by 0 bases and J by 0 bases, leaving 11 bases between them. CDR3 sequence reads: CASSYSSSSANYGYTF. The CDR3 DNA reads TGTGCCAGCAGTTACTCGAGTAGTAGTGCTAACTATGGCTACACCTTC.

V and J are TRBV12-3 or TRBV12-4 and TRBJ2-7; TRBD2 matches 7 bases. The CDR3 consists of 15 residues. The junction had 15 bases not matched to a gene; V was cut back by 7 bases and J by 6 bases. CDR3 protein: CASTSQRGAVAEQYF. The CDR3 coding sequence is TGTGCCAGCACCTCCCAGCGGGGCGCCGTGGCCGAGCAGTACTTC.

This clonotype was recorded many times. The chain links TRBV4-1 to TRBJ2-7, with D possibly TRBD1 on 6 matching bases. This CDR3 has 19 residues. The V end lost 3 bases, the J end lost 2 bases, and 26 bases lay between the germline ends. Germline CDR1 reads MGHRA; CDR2 reads YSYEKL. DNA for the CDR3: TGCGCCAGCAGCCATGGACAAGGCCCCTTACAGGGCCCGACCTACGAGCAGTACTTC. This codes for CASSHGQGPLQGPTYEQYF.

A note on this clonotype: The CDR3 carries no conserved terminal phenylalanine or tryptophan, so it likely arises from a read error. The chain joins TRBV11-2 to TRBJ1-1, with D possibly matching TRBD1 (5 bases). V lost 3 bases and J lost 1, with 9 bases in between. This CDR3 is 14 amino acids long. Germline CDR1 and CDR2: SGHAT and FQNNGV. In DNA form, the CDR3 reads TGTGCCAGCAGCTTCCAGACAGAGAACACTGAAGCTTTCCTT. This codes for CASSFQTENTEAFL.

This clonotype was seen many times. This sequence joins TRBV29-1 and TRBJ2-4; the D gene is possibly TRBD2 (5 bases). This CDR3 spans 14 amino acids. V lost 6 bases, J lost 6 bases, and 18 bases lay in between. Germline-derived CDR1 and CDR2 are SQVTM and ANQGSEA. The CDR3 DNA reads as TGCAGCGTCGCCCATGGGGTTCGGGGAAACATTCAGTACTTC. It translates to CSVAHGVRGNIQYF. Variable domain in full (rest from reference TRBV29-1 and TRBJ2-4): SAVISQKPSRDICQRGTSLTIQCQVDSQVTMMFWYRQQPGQSLTLIATANQGSEATYESGFVIDKFPISRPNLTFSTLTVSNMSPEDSSIYLCSVAHGVRGNIQYFGAGTRLSVL.

This clonotype was seen many times. The chain has TRBV5-1 and TRBJ2-5; no firm D call. The V end lost 0 bases, the J end lost 5 bases, and 11 bases lay between the germline ends. Germline V CDR1 and CDR2: SGHRS, YFSETQ. This CDR3 contains 14 residues. The CDR3 region has the DNA TGCGCCAGCAGCTTGGGTGGGAACGGGGAGACCCAGTACTTC. Protein product: CASSLGGNGETQYF.

This clonotype showed up many times. The V call is TRBV29-1, the J call TRBJ1-1; perhaps TRBD1 as D (5 bases). This CDR3 has 13 amino acids. Germline assignment: CDR1 SQVTM and CDR2 ANQGSEA. Trimming removed 8 bases from V and 1 base from J, with 14 bases in between. The CDR3 nucleotides read TGCAGCTGTAGATTACAGGAGAACACTGAAGCTTTCTTT. Translated, it gives CSCRLQENTEAFF.

This clonotype came up many times. This CDR3 is CASSQGGNQPQHF. CDR3 in DNA: TGTGCCAGCAGCCAAGGTGGTAACCAGCCCCAGCATTTT. The chain carries TRBV4-2 and TRBJ1-5; D remains unclear. CDR1 LGHNA and CDR2 YNFKEQ come from the germline V gene. The V and J ends lost 1 base and 7 bases respectively, with 8 bases between them. CDR3 length equals 13 residues.

This clonotype occurred many times. V is TRBV27 and J is TRBJ2-7; 9 positions match TRBD1. Germline CDR1 and CDR2: MNHEY and SMNVEV (reference sequence). The CDR3 sequence is 16 residues long. The V segment lost 4 bases and the J segment 2 bases; nucleotides outside the gene matches: 9. This CDR3 reads CASSSPLRDRAYEQYF. The CDR3 DNA is TGTGCCAGCAGTTCCCCTTTACGGGACAGGGCCTACGAGCAGTACTTC.

This clonotype occurred many times. The chain has TRBV20-1 and TRBJ2-7; a weak D match, TRBD1 (7 bases). V shed 6 bases and J shed 3 bases, with 15 bases lying between them. Germline V CDR1 and CDR2: DFQATT, SNEGSKA (reference sequence). The CDR3 runs 13 residues. This CDR3 reads CSARDRAFYEQYF. The DNA for the CDR3 is TGCAGTGCGCGGGACAGAGCCTTCTACGAGCAGTACTTC.

V is TRBV20-1 and J is TRBJ1-6, with D unclear. There are 15 residues in the CDR3. The V end lost 1 base, the J end lost 0 bases, and 7 bases lay between the germline ends. CDR1 and CDR2 from the germline V gene are DFQATT and SNEGSKA (reference sequence). The CDR3 sequence is CSARGDSSYNSPLHF. Written as DNA, the CDR3 is TGCAGTGCTAGAGGCGATAGCTCCTATAATTCACCCCTCCACTTT.

This clonotype has ten or more counts. CDR3 bases: TGCAGTGCTAGGAAGGCGCATAGCAATCAGCCCCAGCATTTT. Translation gives CSARKAHSNQPQHF. The chain joins TRBV20-1 to TRBJ1-5; D is unresolved. CDR1 and CDR2 from the germline V gene are DFQATT and SNEGSKA (reference sequence). The length of the CDR3 is 14 residues. V was clipped by 3 bases and J by 0 bases, with 9 bases between them.

The V call is TRBV28, the J call TRBJ1-1; D unresolved. This CDR3 region has 14 residues. The germline CDR1 and CDR2 sequences are MDHEN and SYDVKM. V lost 5 bases to trimming and J lost 0 bases, with 10 bases between them. The CDR3 loop reads CASSPSTVNTEAFF. CDR3 DNA sequence: TGTGCCAGCAGTCCATCGACGGTGAACACTGAAGCTTTCTTT.

This clonotype appeared a few times. As DNA, the CDR3 is TGTGCCAGCAGCTTGCCTAGCGGGGTACCCTACGAGCAGTACTTC. Translating it yields CASSLPSGVPYEQYF. The chain links TRBV6-2 or TRBV6-3 to TRBJ2-7, with TRBD2 identical over 9 bases. Germline trimming cut 6 bases from V and 2 bases from J; bases unmatched to any gene: 8. Germline V CDR1 and CDR2: MNHEY, SVGEGT. CDR3 length: 15 residues.

In its sample, this clonotype was seen many times. The CDR3 is CASSLDREGQPQHF. The CDR3 DNA reads as TGTGCCAGCAGCTTAGATCGGGAGGGTCAGCCCCAGCATTTT. V is TRBV11-2 and J is TRBJ1-5; D not resolved. The germline V gene encodes CDR1 SGHAT and CDR2 FQNNGV. This CDR3 region has 14 residues. Trimming removed 0 bases from V and 6 bases from J, with 9 bases in between.

This clonotype has a count of ten or more. V gene TRBV20-1 combines with J gene TRBJ2-5; 11 bases match TRBD2. This CDR3 is 14 amino acids long. The V gene's germline CDR1 is DFQATT and CDR2 SNEGSKA (reference sequence). J was trimmed by 2 bases and V by 1 base; bases with no gene match: 0. CDR3 loop: CSARGTSGQETQYF. The CDR3, as DNA: TGCAGTGCTAGAGGGACTAGCGGGCAAGAGACCCAGTACTTC.

Many counts were recorded for this clonotype. This chain uses TRBV28 with TRBJ1-1; no clear D gene. The V and J ends lost 3 bases and 4 bases respectively, with 15 bases between them. The germline CDR1 and CDR2 sequences are MDHEN and SYDVKM. The CDR3 is 15 amino acids. CDR3 residues: CASSLTPAAATEAFF. CDR3 coding DNA: TGTGCCAGCAGTTTGACGCCCGCGGCCGCCACTGAAGCTTTCTTT.

Many counts were recorded for this clonotype. The chain joins TRBV5-1 to TRBJ2-2; the D gene is possibly TRBD2 (6 bases). V was pared by 5 bases and J by 6 bases, with 14 bases between. CDR1 SGHRS and CDR2 YFSETQ come from the germline V gene. CDR3 length: 14 residues. CDR3 in DNA: TGCGCCAGCAGGCCCGCCGGGGAGGCCGGGGAGCTGTTTTTT. Amino acid sequence: CASRPAGEAGELFF.

The gene calls are TRBV6-5 and TRBJ1-3; possibly TRBD1 for D (6 bases). Germline-derived CDR1 and CDR2 are MNHEY and SVGAGI. Between the trimmed V and J ends, which lost 2 bases and 0 bases, there was a span of 8 bases. The CDR3 sequence is 15 residues long. CDR3 loop: CASSYPQGSGNTIYF. The CDR3 DNA sequence: TGTGCCAGCAGTTACCCACAGGGCTCTGGAAACACCATATATTTT.

This clonotype was picked up many times. The genes are TRBV7-7 and TRBJ2-2; D unresolved. Germline CDR1 is SSHAT and CDR2 is FNYEAQ (reference sequence). This CDR3 is built from 10 residues. CDR3 nucleotides: TGTGCTACCGCCCCCGGGGAGCTGTTTTTT. The encoded protein is CATAPGELFF.

This clonotype was seen repeatedly, ten times or more. The chain uses TRBV13 and TRBJ2-7; a possible D gene is TRBD2 (6 bases). CDR3 length: 14 residues. Germline CDR1 PRHDT, CDR2 FYEKMQ (reference sequence). V lost 5 bases and J 1 base, leaving 12 bases between the germline ends. The CDR3 bases are TGTGCCAGCAGCCCAAGGACTAAATCCTACGAGCAGTACTTC. Its protein product is CASSPRTKSYEQYF.

This clonotype was seen a single time. The V gene is TRBV7-2, the J gene TRBJ2-5; 10 bases are a match to TRBD1. CDR1 SGHTA and CDR2 FQGNSA come from the germline V gene. Losses at the gene ends were 3 bases for V and 7 bases for J; bases not matched to a gene: 8. This CDR3 region has 15 residues. CDR3 sequence: CASSFTGTGVGTQYF. DNA for the CDR3: TGTGCCAGCAGCTTCACCGGGACAGGGGTCGGGACCCAGTACTTC.